The 8 T cell receptor beta chains presented below share a single source sample, sequenced in a study of OX40 agonist ivuxolimab in advanced cancers. Sequencing was performed with immunoSEQ multiplex PCR; in TCRdb, only in-frame clones are kept and a portion is missing. The data show roughly 50,000 clones, with around 89% seen just once and 1.3% to 1.5% held by the top ten. The material was CD4+ or CD8+ T cells sorted from blood, obtained in a trial of the OX40 agonist ivuxolimab. The receptors derive from an adult with an advanced solid tumor such as melanoma, head and neck, liver or kidney cancer.

This sequence joins TRBV28 and TRBJ2-1; 9 bases line up with TRBD1. V gave up 6 bases and J gave up 4 bases; unmatched junction bases: 7. The CDR3 length is 15 residues. CDR1 MDHEN and CDR2 SYDVKM come from the germline V gene. The CDR3, as DNA: TGTGCCAGCAGCGACTCGGGACAGGGATACAATGAGCAGTTCTTC. The encoded protein is CASSDSGQGYNEQFF.

The rearrangement links TRBV18 to TRBJ1-1; 7 bases align to TRBD1. CDR1 KGHSH and CDR2 LQKENI come from the germline V gene. Losses at the gene ends were 6 bases for V and 8 bases for J; bases not matched to a gene: 12. CDR3 length equals 14 residues. The CDR3 region has the DNA TGTGCCAGCTCCCCGAACCGACAGGGAACAGAAGCTTTCTTT. It encodes CASSPNRQGTEAFF.

This clone was seen a few times. The gene calls are TRBV7-8 and TRBJ1-5; D is unclear. Germline V gene sequence: CDR1 SGHVS, CDR2 FQNEAQ. The V end lost 0 bases, the J end lost 7 bases, and 4 bases lay between the germline ends. This CDR3 spans 12 amino acids. CDR3 nucleotide sequence: TGTGCCAGCAGCTTAGCATCGCAGCCCCAGCATTTT. This encodes CASSLASQPQHF.

This clone was seen just once. The V and J genes are TRBV5-6 and TRBJ2-1, with D unresolved. Trimming pared 3 bases from V and 4 bases from J, leaving 8 bases between. This CDR3 is built from 13 residues. CDR1 and CDR2 from the germline V gene are SGHDT and YYEEEE. The CDR3 protein is CASSSLGYNEQFF. DNA of the CDR3: TGTGCCAGCAGCTCGTTGGGATACAATGAGCAGTTCTTC.

J is TRBJ2-5 and V is TRBV5-1, with D possibly matching TRBD2 (5 bases). The CDR3 has 14 amino acids. V was clipped by 4 bases and J by 5 bases, with 15 bases between them. Germline loops: CDR1 SGHRS, CDR2 YFSETQ. The CDR3 nucleotides are TGCGCCAGCAGCCCAGGACTGGTTCTGGAGACCCAGTACTTC. Protein: CASSPGLVLETQYF.

This chain links TRBV18 with TRBJ2-7, with D possibly TRBD2 on 6 matching bases. In germline, CDR1 is KGHSH, CDR2 LQKENI. V was clipped by 3 bases and J by 3 bases, with 12 bases between them. The CDR3 is 14 amino acids. The CDR3 nucleotides are TGTGCCAGCTCACCCGGGACTTCTAACTACGAGCAGTACTTC. As protein: CASSPGTSNYEQYF.

The rearrangement joins TRBV6-5 to TRBJ1-1; 9 nucleotides match TRBD1. The CDR3 spans 14 residues. CDR1 and CDR2 (germline): MNHEY, SVGAGI. V was pared by 6 bases and J by 5 bases, with 7 bases of the junction left unmatched. The CDR3 bases are TGTGCCAGCAGCACGGGACAGGGTCGGACTGAAGCTTTCTTT. Its protein is CASSTGQGRTEAFF.

This clone has just one count. CDR3 sequence: CASSSQGAGKLEAFF. DNA of the CDR3: TGTGCCAGCAGTTCTCAGGGGGCGGGCAAGCTTGAAGCTTTCTTT. The gene calls are TRBV27 and TRBJ1-1, with 8 bases identical to TRBD1. The CDR3 is made up of 15 amino acids. Germline trimming cut 4 bases from V and 7 bases from J; bases unmatched to any gene: 11. Germline CDR1 MNHEY, CDR2 SMNVEV (reference sequence).